This T cell receptor beta chain was obtained from a study of blood T cell repertoires in COVID-19 (dated by TCRdb to the early 2020s). Regarding the complete study: The collaborator samples originated in the United States, Italy and Spain and spanned the acute and convalescent phases of COVID-19. Sample metadata almost always included a de-identified subject ID, COVID-19 status, age in years and sex. The repertoires were released in a freely available public database meant as a resource for research on the immune response to SARS-CoV-2. Samples came from the ongoing ImmuneRACE study (first 160 participants) plus 1,254 subjects from 6 global collaborators. Subjects who had been exposed to COVID-19, were actively infected with it, or had recovered from it provided the deeply sampled blood TCRbeta repertoires that made up the dataset. The prospective study material was composed of cDNA or gDNA derived from T cells, B-cell-depleted T cells, or PBMCs. HLA class I and class II types, where available, came from metadata supplied by the sample provider rather than from assay-based typing.

The collaborating institutions used their own protocols to collect whole blood in K2EDTA tubes. Collaborator samples were shipped for TCRbeta analysis as frozen whole blood, isolated PBMCs, or DNA extracted from either sample type. TCRbeta CDR3 regions were amplified from genomic DNA by means of the immunoSEQ Assay, a bias-controlled multiplex PCR. In the paper's pipeline: The number of nucleated cells in each sample was estimated from the amplification of reference gene primers within the assay. To quantify the absolute abundance of each unique TCRbeta CDR3 rearrangement, sequence reads were collapsed and filtered. For each sample, productive Simpson clonality was calculated as the square root of Simpson's diversity index across productive rearrangements. Not all clones reach the TCRdb copy of this immuneACCESS table, which keeps in-frame sequences only. Checked studies attribute under half of the gap to unresolved V genes and leave the rest unexplained. The DNA was the basis for D and trimming; V, J and clone size are from that table. The sample profile shows about 150,000 clones; roughly 85% of them were found once. The ten largest clonotypes hold 2% to 3% of the sample.

Points the paper makes about the study in general: The quantity of clinical and demographic metadata differed by source and by participant and was supplied without curation.

In regard to this clone: What antigen it recognizes has not been identified. No clone much larger than this one lies a single base away; base qualities are absent.

As encoded in the germline V gene, CDR1 is SGHTA while CDR2 is FQGTGA. The CDR3 runs 14 amino acids, cysteine and phenylalanine included. The retained sequence is limited to the CDR3, 42 bases, with the frame set at the first base. At the junction V is shortened by 5 bases and J by 10 bases; bases outside the gene matches: 8. Here the chain combines TRBV7-3 and TRBJ2-3; a stretch of 11 junction bases matches TRBD2. Sequencing input: peripheral blood. The sequence came from a human donor with acute or convalescent COVID-19. The donor label of this sample is uncertain. The nucleotide sequence reads as follows: TGTGCCAGCAGCGTTAAGACTAGCGGGGATGCGCAGTATTTT. Its translation is CASSVKTSGDAQYF.